This T cell receptor beta chain was obtained from a study of cytomegalovirus exposure and HLA in healthy donors. The donors gave bone marrow, and they were healthy. Researchers ran the PCR with 60 Vbeta and 13 Jbeta primers. Here immunoSEQ multiplex PCR was the method, and the copy in TCRdb shows in-frame clones only, minus some. The data contain about 110,000 clones, about 81% of them seen just once; the ten biggest clones take up approximately 2.6%. The CDR3 sequence is 12 residues long. Germline V gene lookup returns CDR1 SEHNR and CDR2 FQNEAQ (reference sequence). Trimming removed 5 bases from V and 8 bases from J, with 10 bases in between.

The receptor was derived from a male donor in good health and CMV-seropositive. The sequenced material came from PBMCs. The rearrangement uses TRBV7-9 and TRBJ2-1; D gene uncertain. For the CDR3, the DNA is TGTGCCAGCAGCCGTATAAGCGATGAGCAGTTCTTC. The encoded protein is CASSRISDEQFF.